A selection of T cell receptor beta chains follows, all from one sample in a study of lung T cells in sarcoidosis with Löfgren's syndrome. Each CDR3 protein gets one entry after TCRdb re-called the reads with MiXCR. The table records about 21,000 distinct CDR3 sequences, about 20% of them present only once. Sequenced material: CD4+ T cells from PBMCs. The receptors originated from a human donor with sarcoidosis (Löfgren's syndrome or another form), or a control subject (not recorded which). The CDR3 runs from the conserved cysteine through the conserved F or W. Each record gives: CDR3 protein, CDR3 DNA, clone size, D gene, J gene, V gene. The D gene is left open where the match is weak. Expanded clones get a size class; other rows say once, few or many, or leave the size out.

CATSEIRAGGHNEQFF TGTGCCACCAGTGAGATTAGAGCGGGGGGGCACAATGAGCAGTTCTTC . TRBD2 TRBJ2-1 TRBV24-1
CASSLSWGGIYTF TGTGCCAGCAGTTTGAGCTGGGGAGGGATTTACACCTTC many . TRBJ1-2 TRBV12-3/TRBV12-4
CASSQLTGGEQYF TGTGCCAGCAGCCAACTGACAGGTGGGGAGCAGTACTTC few . TRBJ2-7 TRBV3-1
CASSYSDNRDTQYF TGTGCCAGCAGTTACTCCGACAACAGGGATACGCAGTATTTT medium-sized . TRBJ2-3 TRBV6-2/TRBV6-3
CASTKAGGVFYGYTF TGTGCCAGCACTAAAGCAGGGGGCGTATTCTATGGCTACACCTTC medium-sized TRBD1 TRBJ1-2 TRBV6-1
CASGQDGGATDTQYF TGTGCCAGCGGCCAAGATGGGGGGGCCACAGATACGCAGTATTTT few . TRBJ2-3 TRBV4-2
CASSPLAGAPTSSYNEQFF TGTGCCAGCTCACCTTTAGCGGGGGCACCAACGAGCTCCTACAATGAGCAGTTCTTC few TRBD2 TRBJ2-1 TRBV18
CSATIPSDTQYF TGCAGTGCCACCATCCCGTCAGATACGCAGTATTTT many . TRBJ2-3 TRBV20-1
CSAVRTSGQETQYF TGCAGTGCTGTCAGGACTAGCGGACAAGAGACCCAGTACTTC many TRBD2 TRBJ2-5 TRBV20-1
CASSAASVTQYF TGTGCCAGCAGTGCAGCGTCGGTCACGCAGTATTTT many . TRBJ2-3 TRBV11-2
CASSGIQGGEQYF TGTGCCAGCAGTGGAATACAGGGGGGTGAGCAGTACTTC many TRBD1 TRBJ2-7 TRBV2
CATSDRAGRSYEQYF TGTGCCACCAGTGACCGAGCGGGGAGATCCTACGAGCAGTACTTC . TRBD2 TRBJ2-7 TRBV24-1
CASSYSFGGSSYEQYF TGTGCCAGCAGTTACTCGTTCGGGGGGAGCTCCTACGAGCAGTACTTC medium-sized TRBD2 TRBJ2-7 TRBV6-6
CASRSNIGGEEQYF TGCGCCAGCAGATCCAATATAGGGGGTGAGGAGCAGTACTTC many . TRBJ2-7 TRBV5-1
CASSSNLAGDGSF TGTGCCAGCAGTTCCAATTTAGCGGGGGACGGTTCCTTC . TRBD2 TRBJ2-7 TRBV27